This TCR beta chain is from a study of cytomegalovirus exposure and HLA in healthy donors (dated by TCRdb to the late 2010s). Concerning the study at large: In an earlier analysis of fewer than 750 of the donors, 250 to 350 Gb of sequence data and about 110 million unique TCR beta sequences from approximately 180 million T cells were reported. Roughly 320 gigabases of sequencing data and around 80 million unique TCR sequences made up an early release that covered several hundred HLA-typed donors. The genetic ancestry cluster associated with self-reported Caucasian donors included approximately 85% of the roughly 400 genotyped donors. The study was designed to test whether signatures of past pathogen exposure could be identified by cataloging public T cell receptors. Using immunosequencing, the study profiled T cell repertoires from 666 subjects and related those repertoires to cytomegalovirus serostatus. Along with the roughly 670-subject first cohort, a separate validation cohort of over 90 different subjects was used. To predict cytomegalovirus infection status, the study brought together high-throughput TCR immunosequencing, statistical association of individual TCRs with disease status, and machine learning. A later analysis re-examined previously published TCR beta repertoires from more than 600 donors and added high-resolution HLA genotyping to investigate patterns of TCR occurrence. In the later analysis, no new phenotypic data were used to find candidate immune exposures; instead, reliance was placed on TCR beta sequences and their occurrence across donors. An earlier analysis of approximately 500 of the donors applied high-throughput TCR beta sequencing to assess whether each TCR beta V gene segment acted as functional or pseudogenic. Donor age, sex, ethnicity and CMV serostatus were compiled together with the repertoire data. Genome-wide SNP genotypes for about three fifths of the roughly 670 donors were used in a later genetic analysis, which treated that subset as a discovery cohort. All discovery cohort repertoires had been generated on a single sequencing platform. HLA typing covered class I and class II loci at four-digit resolution. The number of donors typed differed by locus, with roughly 620-630 for A, B, C, DRB1 and DQB1, roughly 520 for DQA1, some 570 for DPA1, and around 430 for DPB1. Four to six DR-DQ haplotypes were handled as single units for association and clustering, since linkage in the cohort was strong. Across 300 to 400 genotyped donors of the cohort, an average of roughly 230,000 unique TCR beta nucleotide sequences per donor were sequenced, and 15% to 20% of those sequences were non-productive.

Libraries were prepared through the immunoSEQ multiplex PCR assay. For the multiplex PCR, a mixture combining 60 forward primers for TCR Vbeta segments and 13 reverse primers for TCR Jbeta segments was used. The CDR3 region of rearranged TCR beta genes was amplified from genomic DNA with a multiplex PCR assay. The Illumina HiSeq System was used to sequence the amplified TCR beta libraries as 87-base-pair reads. The authors processed their data as follows. A later analysis counted some 74 million unique TCR beta chains across the 550 to 750 repertoires, and some 11 million of these chains were shared by at least two donors. Raw reads were error-corrected and collapsed into unique sequences by a nearest-neighbor algorithm in which closely related sequences were merged to remove PCR and sequencing errors. V, D and J gene segments were assigned by aligning CDR3 sequences to IMGT reference sequences. For a sequence to be retained, at least a six-nucleotide match to both a V gene segment and a J gene segment was required. A rearrangement was called productive if the CDR3 had no stop codons and remained in frame with V and J, and every other rearrangement was called non-productive. CDR3 was defined by IMGT convention, running from the second conserved V-encoded cysteine to the conserved J-encoded phenylalanine. The earlier analysis of about 530 of the donors excluded any sequence lacking an unambiguous match to a single V gene segment. An earlier analysis of fewer than 750 of the donors classified V segments as functional when productive rearrangements were above 56.7% and as segregating when the standard deviation between donors was above 5%. A statistical classification framework was built to diagnose cytomegalovirus status from the catalog of TCR beta chain sequences. V and J gene assignment, in a later analysis, came from comparing TCR nucleotide sequences with IMGT/GENE-DB human TR gene sequences. The TCRdist pipeline was used in a later analysis to assign CDR3 sequences and most-parsimonious VDJ recombination scenarios. In a later analysis, every TCR beta chain was defined by the combination of its CDR3 amino acid sequence and its V-gene family, and reads without a unique V-gene family were dropped. To address suspected cross-contamination and a sequencing artifact, a later analysis removed under 600 highly shared, low-generation-probability nucleotide sequences. A later analysis calculated a clonal expansion index for each public chain from normalized within-repertoire ranks of inferred template counts. In a later analysis, generation probabilities were computed using a VDJ recombination model fitted to out-of-frame rearrangements, and the results were checked against IGoR. A later analysis scored TCR-TCR, TCR-HLA and TCR-CMV co-occurrence with hypergeometric tests, applying a repertoire-size bias correction to TCR pairs. To estimate false discovery rates, a later analysis permuted the HLA or CMV assignments 20 times. In a later analysis, co-occurring TCRs were grouped using DBSCAN, and TCRdist sequence similarity was added for clustering within HLA-allele-positive subsets. Co-occurrence clustering excluded repertoires with fewer than 30,000 or more than 120,000 public chains, plus five with anomalous nucleotide sharing. In its TCRdb copy, this immuneACCESS table keeps in-frame sequences only and misses some clones. Where compared with another copy, unresolved V genes explain less than half of these, and the others have no known cause. That table gives V, J and clone size, and the DNA gave D and trimming. The sample includes approximately 87,000 clones, with 84% observed a single time. The ten largest account for approximately 5.6% of the sample.

Points on this clone: What this receptor recognizes is not known. Base qualities are not at hand, and no much larger clone is one base apart.

The cohort comprised some 700 healthy bone marrow donors. At the time of sampling, every cohort member was nominally healthy, though immune exposures that went unrecorded were likely present. The donor was CMV seropositive and belonged to the group of about 290 seropositive cohort members. Each donor provided a peripheral blood sample, and peripheral blood mononuclear cells were used for TCR beta sequencing. Genomic DNA extraction from the blood cell samples was performed with the Qiagen DNeasy Blood Extraction Kit. Here is what the overall study found, with its caveats: The classifier was reported to diagnose cytomegalovirus status with high specificity and sensitivity in both the original and validation cohorts. In a later genetic analysis, a missense DCLRE1C variant was associated with V-gene and J-gene trimming of TCR beta chains, and the association was replicated in an independent cohort. When HLA alleles, especially DR and DQ, strongly co-occurred, TCR associations were difficult to assign to individual alleles. At a false discovery rate of 0.05, a later analysis linked 15,000 to 20,000 TCR beta sequences to specific HLA alleles. Only TCR beta chains were sequenced in this cohort, and the absence of alpha or paired-chain data limited detectable features. Three of the identified cytomegalovirus-associated TCR beta chains were confirmed in vitro to be specific for cytomegalovirus antigens. CMV serostatus was the only immune exposure information available for the cohort. A further reported finding was that TCR beta sequences accurately predicted the HLA-A and HLA-B alleles for most subjects in the first cohort. In a later analysis, most CMV-associated TCR beta chains were found to appear HLA-restricted, with HLA associations seemingly driven largely by CMV exposure. A later analysis reported that several top co-occurrence clusters appeared linked to parvovirus B19, influenza, CMV and Epstein-Barr virus. In a later analysis, TCR association rates were found to vary across HLA loci, with the most associated TCRs seen for DRB1 alleles and the fewest for HLA-C alleles. Correlated functional status among segregating V segments might be attributable to linkage disequilibrium, but an unknown experimental factor could not be ruled out. The study gave a list of over 150 TCR beta chains associated with cytomegalovirus. Sequencing depth was assumed to be roughly uniform across donors in the presence/absence analyses, though that assumption may not hold. A cluster of highly shared sequence variants was judged likely to represent a technical artifact of the sequencing pipeline. In a later analysis, HLA-associated TCR beta chains showed more clonal expansion and lower generation probabilities than non-associated chains that were equally common. Because counts were too low, around 17 rarely observed V segments, including chromosome 9 orphons, were left out of the earlier analysis of some 600 of the donors. An earlier analysis of some 590 of the donors showed that most TCR beta V segments appeared in productive rearrangements either about 87% or about 30% of the time, which broadly matched IMGT annotations. Some IMGT-functional V segments, including TRBV6-2 and TRBV6-3, could not be distinguished by the 87-base-pair reads and were therefore excluded. Most TCR sequences were seen in very few donors, while some public TCRs were found in many individuals. Because HLA typing was missing for some donors at each locus, association tests included only the typed subset. Compared with the 666-donor mean, donors in an Asian-associated ancestry cluster had fewer N-insertions in productive TCRs, according to a later genetic analysis. According to the authors, the approach could potentially be generalized to other disease states and immunological phenotypes.

The CDR1 and CDR2 encoded by the germline V gene are MNHEY and SVGAGI. CDR3 length: 14 amino acids, cysteine to phenylalanine. Solely the CDR3 DNA is kept, with 42 bases framed from the first base. V sheds 6 bases and J sheds 0 bases, leaving 9 bases between their ends. The sequence came from a woman between 18 and 30 years old in good health and CMV-seropositive. Sequencing was done on a sample of PBMCs. Recombination joined TRBV6-5 with TRBJ1-3, with the D gene too uncertain to name. At the DNA level, the sequence is TGTGCCAGCAGAGGACTCAGCTCTGGAAACACCATATATTTT. Its coded protein is CASRGLSSGNTIYF.